Following are 6 T cell receptor beta chains from one sample sequenced in a study of T cells in pancreatic ductal adenocarcinoma. The selected patients with pancreatic ductal adenocarcinoma had surgery but no neoadjuvant therapy. The method was immunoSEQ multiplex PCR; TCRdb's version includes in-frame clones alone and lacks a portion of them. The sample includes 16,000 or so clones, 91% of them seen just once. Sequenced input: PBMCs. The origin of the receptors is a human donor with pancreatic ductal adenocarcinoma.

The rearrangement uses TRBV15 and TRBJ2-5; 7 nucleotides agree with TRBD1. This CDR3 comprises 17 residues. Losses at the gene ends were 1 base for V and 0 bases for J; bases not matched to a gene: 8. Germline V lookup: CDR1 LNHNV, CDR2 YYDKDF (reference sequence). CDR3 DNA sequence: TGTGCCACCAGCAGAGGGCGACAGGGCTCGTACCAAGAGACCCAGTACTTC. Protein: CATSRGRQGSYQETQYF.

The genes are TRBV30 and TRBJ2-7; D not certain. CDR1 GTSNPN and CDR2 SVGIG come from the germline V gene (reference sequence). With 1 base removed from V and 4 bases from J, the gap between germline ends came to 2 bases. The CDR3 sequence is 10 residues long. The CDR3 sequence: CAWSAYEQYF. CDR3 DNA sequence: TGTGCCTGGAGTGCTTACGAGCAGTACTTC.

This clone came up once. This chain links TRBV4-1 with TRBJ2-4; maybe TRBD1 (5 bases). The germline V and J ends were trimmed by 0 bases and 0 bases, with 15 bases remaining between them. The germline V gene has CDR1 MGHRA and CDR2 YSYEKL. CDR3 length: 18 amino acids. CDR3 in amino acids: CASSQDLSLGLAKNIQYF. The DNA of the CDR3 is TGCGCCAGCAGCCAAGATCTGAGTTTGGGGCTAGCCAAAAACATTCAGTACTTC.

The table lists this clone with a count of one. The CDR3 protein is CASSTRTSGTDTQYF. CDR3 bases: TGCGCCAGCAGCACGAGGACTAGCGGGACAGATACGCAGTATTTT. J is TRBJ2-3 and V is TRBV5-1; 11 bases line up with TRBD2. This CDR3 spans 15 amino acids. Germline V CDR1 and CDR2: SGHRS, YFSETQ. The J segment lost 3 bases and the V segment lost 4 bases, leaving 4 bases of the junction unmatched.

This chain joins TRBV5-1 and TRBJ1-2, with 10 bases lining up with TRBD1. This CDR3 has 15 residues. Per the germline V gene, CDR1 is SGHRS and CDR2 is YFSETQ. The junction had 11 bases not matched to a gene; V was cut back by 4 bases and J by 8 bases. The CDR3 coding sequence is TGCGCCAGCAGCCTTAACACTGGGACAGGGGAAGGCTACACCTTC. It encodes CASSLNTGTGEGYTF.

The rearrangement links TRBV15 to TRBJ1-5; TRBD1 matches at 9 bases. The ends lost 3 bases at V and 5 bases at J; junction bases unmatched: 2. Looked up from germline, CDR1 is LNHNV and CDR2 is YYDKDF (reference sequence). CDR3 length equals 14 residues. The CDR3 DNA reads as TGTGCCACCAGCAGTGACAGGGGGTATCAGCCCCAGCATTTT. It codes for CATSSDRGYQPQHF.